This TCR beta chain was identified during a study of T-cell reconstitution after alpha-beta-depleted transplantation in children. Unique molecular identifiers were used in preparing the TCRbeta library. TCRdb ran MiXCR on the PCR reads and lists one entry per CDR3 protein. The sample holds 450,000 to 600,000 distinct CDR3 sequences, 10% to 15% seen once. Germline assignment: CDR1 MDHEN and CDR2 SYDVKM. This CDR3 spans 15 amino acids. V shed 6 bases and J 5 bases; nucleotides not matched to a gene: 10. This clonotype occurred a few times. The receptor was isolated from a male patient between 5 and 17 years old who had a stem cell transplant for acute myeloid leukemia, so the T cells may come from the graft donor. J is TRBJ2-1 and V is TRBV28; 7 nucleotides line up with TRBD2. Specimen: PBMCs, mostly from graft donor cells, collected 360 days after TCRalphabeta/CD19-depleted stem cell transplant. As DNA, the CDR3 is TGTGCCAGCAGCCTAGGGAGGGCCAACCACAATGAGCAGTTCTTC. The encoded protein is CASSLGRANHNEQFF.